The clone carrying this T cell receptor (beta chain) was found a few times. This CDR3 is 16 amino acids long. V was clipped by 0 bases and J by 0 bases, with 12 bases between them. CDR1 and CDR2 from the germline V gene are MDHEN and SYDVKM. The data belong to a study of blood T cell repertoires in COVID-19. The wider study: COVID-19 samples, acute and convalescent, were from the United States, Italy and Spain. PBMCs, B-cell-depleted T cells, or T cells were the source of the cDNA or gDNA that made up the material.

Per the original methods: Cell counts per sample came from amplifying reference gene primers. The data were produced by immunoSEQ multiplex PCR, yet TCRdb's version contains in-frame clones alone and is incomplete. The V and J calls and the clone size are those of that table, but D and trimming were determined from the DNA. The data show under 300,000 clones, with roughly 80% seen just once and approximately 9.6% held by the top ten. The sample consisted of peripheral blood. V gene TRBV28 combines with J gene TRBJ2-7; TRBD1 might be the D (6 bases). This receptor was obtained from a woman of 80 years or more with acute or convalescent COVID-19. The CDR3 nucleotides are TGTGCCAGCAGTTTATGGGAGGACAGAGACTCCTACGAGCAGTACTTC. It translates to CASSLWEDRDSYEQYF. Together with reference TRBV28 and TRBJ2-7, the CDR3 gives the full variable domain: DVKVTQSSRYLVKRTGEKVFLECVQDMDHENMFWYRQDPGLGLRLIYFSYDVKMKEKGDIPEGYSVSREKKERFSLILESASTNQTSMYLCASSLWEDRDSYEQYFGPGTRLTVT.